The 8 T cell receptor beta chains below come from one sample, sequenced in a study of blood T cells in healthy people across ages. Primed by a sample-barcoded 5' primer and a J-beta primer mix, a second PCR proceeded for about 6 to 11 cycles. Each CDR3 protein is one row after TCRdb ran MiXCR on the 5' RACE reads. Altogether around 620,000 distinct CDR3 sequences are present, 25% to 30% being singletons, with the ten largest covering about 18%. The sample was blood. The receptors were gathered from a woman in her 70s in good health.

DNA of the CDR3: TGTGCCAGCAGTGAGGCAGGCTCCTACACCTTC. Translating it yields CASSEAGSYTF. The rearrangement links TRBV2 to TRBJ1-2; no reliable D call. The germline CDR1 and CDR2 sequences are SNHLY and FYNNEI. The CDR3 sequence is 11 residues long. Trimming removed 3 bases from V and 10 bases from J, with 9 bases in between.

In its sample, this clonotype was seen a few times. This chain links TRBV6-2 or TRBV6-3 with TRBJ2-5; perhaps D is TRBD1 or TRBD2 (5 bases each). CDR1 is MNHEY, CDR2 SVGEGT, per germline. Trimming removed 0 bases at V and 2 bases at J, with 13 bases between. This CDR3 has 16 residues. CDR3 in DNA: TGTGCCAGCAGTTACTCGGGGACGCAACGTCAAGAGACCCAGTACTTC. Translated, it gives CASSYSGTQRQETQYF.

This clonotype has only a few counts. The chain combines TRBV20-1 with TRBJ2-5; the D gene could be TRBD1 or TRBD2 (7 bases each). Germline CDR1 and CDR2: DFQATT and SNEGSKA (reference sequence). This CDR3 is built from 16 residues. Trimming stripped 1 base from V and 1 base from J, with 16 bases between. The CDR3: CSARALGRGPQETQYF. The DNA of the CDR3 is TGCAGTGCTAGAGCCCTTGGGAGGGGGCCCCAAGAGACCCAGTACTTC.

This clonotype came up a few times. This rearrangement joins TRBV12-3 or TRBV12-4 to TRBJ2-2; the D gene is possibly TRBD2 (5 bases). The V and J ends lost 6 bases and 1 base respectively, with 12 bases between them. CDR3 length: 15 amino acids. The CDR3 nucleotides are TGTGCCAGCAGGATAAGGGAGATGAACACCGGGGAGCTGTTTTTT. The encoded protein is CASRIREMNTGELFF.

This clonotype was observed many times. The chain employs TRBV20-1 and TRBJ1-5; no reliable D call. Trimming removed 5 bases from V and 1 base from J, with 12 bases in between. The CDR3 loop spans 14 amino acids. Looked up from germline, CDR1 is DFQATT and CDR2 is SNEGSKA (reference sequence). Written as DNA, the CDR3 is TGCAGTGCTTTGAGCCTAGGAAGCAATCAGCCCCAGCATTTT. This gives the protein CSALSLGSNQPQHF.

The rearrangement uses TRBV4-1 and TRBJ1-4, with D possibly matching TRBD1 (6 bases). CDR3 size: 15 residues. The germline V gene has CDR1 MGHRA and CDR2 YSYEKL. Trimming took 2 bases from V and 8 from J, leaving 15 bases between them. In nucleotides, the CDR3 is TGCGCCAGCAGCCAATCCGTTCAGGGGAAGGAAAAACTGTTTTTT. Its protein is CASSQSVQGKEKLFF.

This clonotype was seen more than once but under ten times. This chain joins TRBV4-2 and TRBJ2-4, with TRBD2 matching over 7 bases. This CDR3 has 15 amino acids. Germline CDR1 is LGHNA and CDR2 is YNFKEQ. After removal of 1 base from V and 0 bases from J, the junction contained 0 bases not matched to a gene. The CDR3 DNA reads as TGTGCCAGCAGCCAAGGGGGGGGAGCCAAAAACATTCAGTACTTC. Translation gives CASSQGGGAKNIQYF.

This clonotype was detected many times. This sequence joins TRBV18 and TRBJ2-3; 13 bases agree with TRBD2. CDR3 length: 16 residues. CDR1 is KGHSH, CDR2 LQKENI, per germline. V trimming: 6 bases; J trimming: 1 base; junction bases outside the gene matches: 4. The CDR3 is CASSQGLAGGTDTQYF. CDR3 DNA sequence: TGTGCCAGCTCTCAAGGACTAGCGGGAGGCACAGATACGCAGTATTTT. Supplemented by reference TRBV18 and TRBJ2-3, the full variable domain reads NAGVMQNPRHLVRRRGQEARLRCSPMKGHSHVYWYRQLPEEGLKFMVYLQKENIIDESGMPKERFSAEFPKEGPSILRIQQVVRGDSAAYFCASSQGLAGGTDTQYFGPGTRLTVL.